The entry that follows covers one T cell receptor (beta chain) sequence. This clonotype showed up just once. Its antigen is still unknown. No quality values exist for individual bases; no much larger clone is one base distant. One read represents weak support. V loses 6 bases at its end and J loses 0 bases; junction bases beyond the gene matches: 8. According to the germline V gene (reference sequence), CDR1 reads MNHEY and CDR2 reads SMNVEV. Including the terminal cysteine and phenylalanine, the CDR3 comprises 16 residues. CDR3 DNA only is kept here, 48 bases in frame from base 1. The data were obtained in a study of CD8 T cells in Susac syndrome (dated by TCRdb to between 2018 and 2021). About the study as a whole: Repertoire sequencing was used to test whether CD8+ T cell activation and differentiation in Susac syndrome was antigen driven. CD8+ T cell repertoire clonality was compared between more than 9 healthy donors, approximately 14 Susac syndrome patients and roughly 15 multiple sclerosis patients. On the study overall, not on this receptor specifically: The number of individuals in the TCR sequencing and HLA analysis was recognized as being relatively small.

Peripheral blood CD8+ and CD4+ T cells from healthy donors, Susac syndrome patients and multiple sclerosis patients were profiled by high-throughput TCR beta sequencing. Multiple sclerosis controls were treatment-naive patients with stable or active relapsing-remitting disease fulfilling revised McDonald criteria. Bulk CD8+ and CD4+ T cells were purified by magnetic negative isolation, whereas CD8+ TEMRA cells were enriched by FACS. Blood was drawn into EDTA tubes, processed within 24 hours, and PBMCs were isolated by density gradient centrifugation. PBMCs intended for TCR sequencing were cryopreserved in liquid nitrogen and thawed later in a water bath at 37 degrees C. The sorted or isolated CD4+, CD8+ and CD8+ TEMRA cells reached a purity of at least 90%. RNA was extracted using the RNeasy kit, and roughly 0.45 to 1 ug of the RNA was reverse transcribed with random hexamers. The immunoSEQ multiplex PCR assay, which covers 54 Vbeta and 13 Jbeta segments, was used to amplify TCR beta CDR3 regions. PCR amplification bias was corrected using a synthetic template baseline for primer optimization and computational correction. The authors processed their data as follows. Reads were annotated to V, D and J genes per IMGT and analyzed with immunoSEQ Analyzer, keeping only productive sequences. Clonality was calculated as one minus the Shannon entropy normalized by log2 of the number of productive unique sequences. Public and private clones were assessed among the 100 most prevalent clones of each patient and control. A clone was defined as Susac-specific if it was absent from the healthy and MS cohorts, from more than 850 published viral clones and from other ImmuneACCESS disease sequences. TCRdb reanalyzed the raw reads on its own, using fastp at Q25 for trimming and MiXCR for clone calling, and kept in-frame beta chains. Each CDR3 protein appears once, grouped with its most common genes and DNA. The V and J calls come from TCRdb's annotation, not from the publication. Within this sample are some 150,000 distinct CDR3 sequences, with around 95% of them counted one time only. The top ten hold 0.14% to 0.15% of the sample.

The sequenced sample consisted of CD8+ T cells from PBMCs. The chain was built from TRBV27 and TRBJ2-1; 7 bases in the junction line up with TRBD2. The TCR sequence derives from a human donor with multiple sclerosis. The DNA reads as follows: TGTGCCAGCAGGGGAGCGGGGCCTAGCTCCTACAATGAGCAGTTCTTC. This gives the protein CASRGAGPSSYNEQFF.